Below are 11 T cell receptor beta chains sequenced from a single sample in a study of cytomegalovirus exposure and HLA in healthy donors. Use of 60 Vbeta and 13 Jbeta primers characterized the PCR. Only in-frame clones appear in the TCRdb table, and some are missing; sequencing was by immunoSEQ multiplex PCR. The table has 90,000 to 150,000 clones, over 70% seen once. Specimen: PBMCs. The receptor set was obtained from a woman in her forties or fifties in good health and CMV-seropositive.

A single count supports this clone. The chain links TRBV4-2 to TRBJ2-1; no reliable D call. The CDR3 is made up of 11 amino acids. Germline CDR1 is LGHNA and CDR2 is YNFKEQ. Trimming pared 3 bases from V and 6 bases from J, leaving 3 bases between. DNA of the CDR3: TGTGCCAGCAGCCAGAGCAATGAGCAGTTCTTC. Translated: CASSQSNEQFF.

The chain has TRBV11-3 and TRBJ1-1, with TRBD1 matching over 8 bases. CDR1 SGHNT and CDR2 YENEEA come from the germline V gene. The CDR3 contains 13 residues. Trimming took 5 bases from V and 4 from J; bases not matched to a gene: 3. CDR3 loop: CASSRDRSTEAFF. The CDR3 DNA reads TGTGCCAGCAGCAGGGACAGGAGCACTGAAGCTTTCTTT.

J is TRBJ1-2 and V is TRBV30, with D hard to call. V was cut by 3 bases and J by 7 bases, with 21 bases left in between. The CDR3 is 15 residues long. Germline V lookup: CDR1 GTSNPN, CDR2 SVGIG (reference sequence). The CDR3 sequence: CAWREVGSDFGGYTF. DNA of the CDR3: TGTGCCTGGAGGGAGGTGGGCAGTGATTTCGGTGGCTACACCTTC. The full variable domain, in which reference TRBV30 and TRBJ1-2 provide the parts outside the CDR3, is SQTIHQWPATLVQPVGSPLSLECTVEGTSNPNLYWYRQAAGRGLQLLFYSVGIGQISSEVPQNLSASRPQDRQFILSSKKLLLSDSGFYLCAWREVGSDFGGYTFGSGTRLTVV.

The chain couples TRBV7-9 to TRBJ2-2; possible D gene TRBD1, 6 bases. V was cut by 4 bases and J by 4 bases, with 7 bases left in between. Germline assignment: CDR1 SEHNR and CDR2 FQNEAQ (reference sequence). The length of the CDR3 is 13 residues. The CDR3 here is CASSSGVTGELFF. CDR3 nucleotide sequence: TGTGCCAGCAGCTCAGGGGTCACCGGGGAGCTGTTTTTT.

This chain joins TRBV2 and TRBJ2-5, with 10 bases matching TRBD1. This CDR3 has 12 amino acids. Trimming cost V 7 bases and J 5 bases; bases outside gene matches: 1. CDR1 is SNHLY and CDR2 is FYNNEI in the germline V gene. The CDR3 bases are TGTGCCAGCACGGGACAGGGGGAGACCCAGTACTTC. Its protein is CASTGQGETQYF.

The table lists this clone with a few counts. This chain uses TRBV7-9 with TRBJ1-1, with D perhaps TRBD1 (5 bases). Between the trimmed V and J ends, which lost 4 bases and 7 bases, there was a span of 19 bases. The germline V gene has CDR1 SEHNR and CDR2 FQNEAQ (reference sequence). The length of the CDR3 is 15 residues. CDR3 DNA: TGTGCCAGCAGCTCCCGCCGGGGGACGTGGGTTGAAGCTTTCTTT. It encodes CASSSRRGTWVEAFF.

The rearrangement uses TRBV11-2 and TRBJ2-1, with TRBD1 matching over 9 bases. Germline values: CDR1 SGHAT, CDR2 FQNNGV. Unmatched junction bases numbered 1, after V lost 6 bases and J lost 1 base. CDR3 length equals 14 residues. The CDR3 here is CASRGQGSYNEQFF. DNA for the CDR3: TGTGCCAGCAGAGGACAGGGGTCCTACAATGAGCAGTTCTTC.

The rearrangement uses TRBV29-1 and TRBJ1-2; 8 bases are shared with TRBD1. This CDR3 has 13 residues. V lost 0 bases to trimming and J lost 7 bases; unmatched junction nucleotides: 4. The germline V gene has CDR1 SQVTM and CDR2 ANQGSEA. The CDR3 coding sequence is TGCAGCGTTGAAGACAGGGGGCTCGGTGGCTACACCTTC. This sequence encodes CSVEDRGLGGYTF.

The rearrangement links TRBV7-9 to TRBJ2-7; 7 bases align to TRBD2. The CDR3 length is 15 residues. In germline, CDR1 is SEHNR, CDR2 FQNEAQ (reference sequence). J gave up 2 bases and V 5 bases, and 9 bases lay outside the gene matches. CDR3 coding DNA: TGTGCCAGCAGCCCCCGATGGGGGGGAGCCTACGAGCAGTACTTC. Residues: CASSPRWGGAYEQYF.

The V call is TRBV6-6, the J call TRBJ2-1, with 13 bases lining up with TRBD2. The CDR3 loop spans 15 amino acids. The germline gives CDR1 MNHNY, CDR2 SVGAGI (reference sequence). The trim removed 5 bases at V and 5 bases at J, leaving 3 bases unmatched. The CDR3 DNA follows: TGTGCCAGCAGTGAGGGACTAGCGGGAAACAATGAGCAGTTCTTC. Its translation: CASSEGLAGNNEQFF.

The chain carries TRBV23-1 and TRBJ2-1, with D possibly being TRBD1 (6 bases). TRBV23-1 is assigned to the ORF class and has an uncertain function. V dropped 11 bases and J dropped 4 bases, with 21 bases sitting between them. The CDR3 runs 15 residues. For the CDR3, the DNA is TGCGCCGGCGGACAGTTTTGCTCCCCGTACAATGAGCAGTTCTTC. It encodes CAGGQFCSPYNEQFF.